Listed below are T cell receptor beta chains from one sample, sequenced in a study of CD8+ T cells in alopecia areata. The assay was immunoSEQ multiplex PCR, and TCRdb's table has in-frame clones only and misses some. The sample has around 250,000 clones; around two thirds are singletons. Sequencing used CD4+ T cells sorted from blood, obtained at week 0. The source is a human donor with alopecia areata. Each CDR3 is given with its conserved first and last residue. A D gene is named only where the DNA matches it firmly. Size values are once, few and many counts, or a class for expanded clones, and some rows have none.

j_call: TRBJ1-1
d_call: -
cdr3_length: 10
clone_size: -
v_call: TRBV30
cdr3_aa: CAWIKVEAFF
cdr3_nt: TGTGCCTGGATCAAGGTAGAAGCTTTCTTT

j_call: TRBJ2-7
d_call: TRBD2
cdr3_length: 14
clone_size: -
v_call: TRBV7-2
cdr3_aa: CASSSSGGRYEQYF
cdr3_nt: TGTGCCAGCAGCTCTAGCGGGGGCCGTTACGAGCAGTACTTC

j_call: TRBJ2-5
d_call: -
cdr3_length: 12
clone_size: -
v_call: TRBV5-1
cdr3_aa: CASSLVDETQYF
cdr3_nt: TGCGCCAGCAGCTTGGTTGATGAGACCCAGTACTTC

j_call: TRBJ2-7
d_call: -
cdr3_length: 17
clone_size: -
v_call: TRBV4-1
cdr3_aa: CASSQDVFAQSSPEQYF
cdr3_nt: TGCGCCAGCAGCCAAGATGTCTTTGCCCAATCGTCCCCCGAGCAGTACTTC

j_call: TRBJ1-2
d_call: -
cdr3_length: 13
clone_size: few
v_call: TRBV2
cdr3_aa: CASSDQSHYGYTF
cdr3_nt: TGTGCCAGCAGTGATCAGAGCCACTATGGCTACACCTTC

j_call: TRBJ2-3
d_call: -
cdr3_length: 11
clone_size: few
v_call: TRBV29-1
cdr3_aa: CSVGGTDTQYF
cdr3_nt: TGCAGCGTTGGGGGCACAGATACGCAGTATTTT

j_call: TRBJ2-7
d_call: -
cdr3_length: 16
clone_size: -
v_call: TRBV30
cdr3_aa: CAWSPTGRGYSYEQYF
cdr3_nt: TGTGCCTGGAGCCCCACCGGACGGGGATACTCCTACGAGCAGTACTTC

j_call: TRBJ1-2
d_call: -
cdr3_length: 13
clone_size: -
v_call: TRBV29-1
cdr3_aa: CSVVDRANYGYTF
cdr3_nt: TGCAGCGTTGTCGACAGAGCTAACTATGGCTACACCTTC

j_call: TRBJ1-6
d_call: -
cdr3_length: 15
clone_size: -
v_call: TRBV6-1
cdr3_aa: CASSERTAYNSPLHF
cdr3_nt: TGTGCCAGCAGTGAAAGGACAGCTTATAATTCACCCCTCCACTTT

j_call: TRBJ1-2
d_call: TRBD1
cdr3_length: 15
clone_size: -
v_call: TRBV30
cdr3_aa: CAWSVLRQGHYGYTF
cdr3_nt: TGTGCCTGGAGTGTACTGCGACAGGGCCACTATGGCTACACCTTC

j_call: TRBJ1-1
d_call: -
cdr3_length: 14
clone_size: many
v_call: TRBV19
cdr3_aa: CASRPSWGNTEAFF
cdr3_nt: TGTGCCAGTAGACCATCATGGGGGAACACTGAAGCTTTCTTT

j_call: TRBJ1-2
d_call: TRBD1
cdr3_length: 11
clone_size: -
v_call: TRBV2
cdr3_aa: CASTWDRGHTF
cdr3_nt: TGTGCCAGCACTTGGGACAGGGGGCACACCTTC

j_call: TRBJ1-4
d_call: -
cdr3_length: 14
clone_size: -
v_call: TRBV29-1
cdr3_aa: CSVLMAVPNEKLFF
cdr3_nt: TGCAGCGTCCTGATGGCAGTTCCTAATGAAAAACTGTTTTTT

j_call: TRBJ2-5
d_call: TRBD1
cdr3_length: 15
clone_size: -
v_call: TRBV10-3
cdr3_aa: CAIRGGQGERETQYF
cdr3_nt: TGTGCCATCAGAGGGGGACAGGGGGAAAGAGAGACCCAGTACTTC

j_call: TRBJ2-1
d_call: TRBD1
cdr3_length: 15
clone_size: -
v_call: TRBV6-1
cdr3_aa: CASSLGQTFYNEQFF
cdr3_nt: TGTGCCAGCAGTCTGGGACAGACTTTCTACAATGAGCAGTTCTTC

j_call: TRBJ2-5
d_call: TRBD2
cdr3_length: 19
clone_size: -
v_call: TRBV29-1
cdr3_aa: CSVGPFGGLAGELQETQYF
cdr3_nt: TGCAGCGTTGGGCCCTTTGGGGGGCTAGCGGGGGAGCTCCAAGAGACCCAGTACTTC

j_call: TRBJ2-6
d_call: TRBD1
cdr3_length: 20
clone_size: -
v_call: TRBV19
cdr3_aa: CASSIMGQGVLSSGANVLTF
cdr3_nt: TGTGCCAGTAGTATAATGGGACAGGGGGTACTAAGCTCTGGGGCCAACGTCCTGACTTTC

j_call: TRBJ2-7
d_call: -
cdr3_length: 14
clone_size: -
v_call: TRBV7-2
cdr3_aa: CASSFARPQHEQYF
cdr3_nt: TGTGCCAGCAGCTTCGCTCGGCCCCAACACGAGCAGTACTTC

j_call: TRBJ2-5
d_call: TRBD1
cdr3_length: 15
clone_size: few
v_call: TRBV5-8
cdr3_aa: CASRRDRGSRETQYF
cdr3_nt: TGTGCCAGCAGACGGGACAGGGGATCTCGGGAGACCCAGTACTTC

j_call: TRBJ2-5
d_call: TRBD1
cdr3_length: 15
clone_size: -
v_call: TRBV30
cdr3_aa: CAWSAGGTGGETQYF
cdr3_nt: TGTGCCTGGAGTGCCGGAGGGACAGGAGGAGAGACCCAGTACTTC

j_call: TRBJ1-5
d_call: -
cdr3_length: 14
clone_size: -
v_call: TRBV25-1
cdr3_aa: CASSESGSNQPQHF
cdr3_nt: TGTGCCAGCAGTGAGAGCGGTAGCAATCAGCCCCAGCATTTT

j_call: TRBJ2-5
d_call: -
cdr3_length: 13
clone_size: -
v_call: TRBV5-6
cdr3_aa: CASSFGVQETQYF
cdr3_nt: TGTGCCAGCAGCTTTGGTGTCCAAGAGACCCAGTACTTC

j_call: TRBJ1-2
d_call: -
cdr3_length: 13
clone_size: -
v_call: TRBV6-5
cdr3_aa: CASSRTAEYGYTF
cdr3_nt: TGTGCCAGCAGTCGGACAGCTGAGTATGGCTACACCTTC